The clone carrying this TCR beta chain has just a few counts. The authors extracted RNA and reverse transcribed it into cDNA as the sequencing template. Only in-frame clones appear in the TCRdb table, and some are missing; sequencing was by immunoSEQ multiplex PCR. This table holds 93,000 or so clones, around 59% found once. This sample stems from a study of CD8+ T cells in alopecia areata. CDR3 size: 14 residues. V dropped 2 bases and J dropped 0 bases, with 8 bases sitting between them. CDR1 is GTSNPN, CDR2 SVGIG, per germline (reference sequence). The sample consisted of CD4+ T cells sorted from blood. This clonotype was sampled from a human donor in good health. V gene TRBV30 combines with J gene TRBJ2-4; D unclear. DNA of the CDR3: TGTGCCTGGAGTAATTACCTAGCCAAAAACATTCAGTACTTC. Residues: CAWSNYLAKNIQYF.